The 23 T cell receptor beta chains listed next were all sequenced from one sample in a study of blood T cells in healthy people across ages (dated by TCRdb to between 2014 and 2017). The library was made by 5' RACE. The sequencing machine was an Illumina HiSeq 2500. A second PCR of roughly 7 to 12 cycles was run with a J-beta primer mix and a sample-barcoded 5' primer. The raw public reads went through TCRdb reprocessing: fastp at Q25, MiXCR clone calling, in-frame beta chains kept. Each record represents a unique CDR3 protein, reported with the most common genes and DNA among its rows. This sample is represented by about 1,400,000 distinct CDR3 sequences; 40% to 50% of them were singletons. Of the sample, 7.9% is held by the ten largest clones. Sequenced material: blood. The receptors were sampled from a woman aged 18-35 years in good health.

In this sample, this clonotype turned up a few times. This chain connects TRBV15 to TRBJ2-5; 7 nucleotides match TRBD2. V lost 7 bases, J lost 2 bases, and 10 bases stayed unmatched. The CDR3 has 15 amino acids. The germline gives CDR1 LNHNV, CDR2 YYDKDF (reference sequence). The CDR3 loop reads CATMVKRGLQETQYF. CDR3 DNA sequence: TGTGCCACCATGGTCAAGCGGGGCCTTCAAGAGACCCAGTACTTC.

The chain carries TRBV12-3 or TRBV12-4 and TRBJ2-3; D is perhaps TRBD2 (5 bases). The CDR3 contains 13 residues. The V end lost 3 bases, the J end lost 6 bases, and 10 bases lay between the germline ends. The CDR3 bases are TGTGCCAGCAGTTTCGGGGTTGGGGATACGCAGTATTTT. This sequence encodes CASSFGVGDTQYF.

This clonotype turned up a few times. This rearrangement joins TRBV6-1 to TRBJ2-1; 8 bases are shared with TRBD2. Germline V CDR1 and CDR2: MNHNS, SASEGT. This CDR3 is built from 14 residues. J gave up 2 bases and V 4 bases, and 1 base lay outside the gene matches. The CDR3 DNA is TGTGCCAGCAGTGGACTAGCGCCCTACAATGAGCAGTTCTTC. It is translated as CASSGLAPYNEQFF.

The chain joins TRBV2 to TRBJ2-5, with D maybe TRBD2 (5 bases). Trimming took off 8 bases at V and 1 base at J, with 11 bases between the two ends. The length of the CDR3 is 13 residues. Germline CDR1 and CDR2: SNHLY and FYNNEI. Here the CDR3 DNA reads TGTGCCAGCGGACGGGATACCCAAGAGACCCAGTACTTC. This sequence encodes CASGRDTQETQYF.

This clonotype is a singleton in its sample. The junction shows a germline mismatch at one end, possibly a read error. This chain connects TRBV7-8 to TRBJ2-2, with 7 bases fitting TRBD2. The germline V gene has CDR1 SGHVS and CDR2 FQNEAQ. CDR3 length: 16 amino acids. This CDR3 reads CASSPSEGGNIGELFF. The CDR3 nucleotides read TGTGCCAGCTCCCCTTCGGAGGGAGGGAACATCGGGGAGCTGTTTTTT.

The chain couples TRBV20-1 to TRBJ2-7; 10 nucleotides line up with TRBD2. CDR1 and CDR2 from the germline V gene are DFQATT and SNEGSKA (reference sequence). This CDR3 spans 15 amino acids. V lost 6 bases to trimming and J lost 7 bases; unmatched junction nucleotides: 15. The CDR3 DNA is TGCAGTGCGCCCCCCGGCCTAGCGGGAGTGGGGGAGCAGTACTTC. The encoded protein is CSAPPGLAGVGEQYF.

This clonotype was seen only a few times. The CDR3 here is CSARDVTGNGELFF. CDR3 nucleotide sequence: TGCAGTGCTAGAGACGTCACAGGGAACGGGGAGCTGTTTTTT. The genes are TRBV20-1 and TRBJ2-2, with D possibly being TRBD1 (6 bases). Per germline, CDR1 DFQATT and CDR2 SNEGSKA (reference sequence). The V and J ends lost 0 bases and 7 bases respectively, with 12 bases between them. The CDR3 sequence is 14 residues long.

The rearrangement joins TRBV6-5 to TRBJ1-5; tentatively, D is TRBD1 (5 bases). The V end was cut by 5 bases, the J end by 6 bases, with 11 bases between. Germline CDR1 and CDR2: MNHEY and SVGAGI. CDR3 size: 13 residues. For the CDR3, the DNA is TGTGCCAGCAGTCCAGGGTTCGGTCAGCCCCAGCATTTT. Its protein product is CASSPGFGQPQHF.

J is TRBJ2-7 and V is TRBV12-5, with no clear D. The CDR3 has 17 amino acids. V was pared by 3 bases and J by 7 bases, with 25 bases between. Germline V lookup: CDR1 LGHNT, CDR2 FRNRAP. CDR3 residues: CASGFHGAGSSYNEQYF. The CDR3 nucleotides are TGTGCTAGTGGTTTTCATGGAGCTGGTAGCTCCTACAATGAGCAGTACTTC.

The chain carries TRBV4-2 and TRBJ2-2, with 11 bases aligning to TRBD2. The V segment lost 3 bases and the J segment 2 bases; nucleotides outside the gene matches: 8. This CDR3 has 18 residues. In germline, CDR1 is LGHNA, CDR2 YNFKEQ. CDR3 amino acids: CASSHLPGLAENTGELFF. Written as DNA, the CDR3 is TGTGCCAGCAGCCACCTACCGGGACTAGCGGAAAACACCGGGGAGCTGTTTTTT.

The rearrangement joins TRBV18 to TRBJ1-5; TRBD1 is a possible D gene (6 bases). The length of the CDR3 is 20 residues. Trimming removed 3 bases from V and 4 bases from J, with 28 bases in between. From germline, CDR1 is KGHSH and CDR2 LQKENI. CDR3 loop: CASSPPARQALPTTNQPQHF. DNA for the CDR3: TGTGCCAGCTCACCTCCTGCTAGACAGGCTCTGCCAACGACTAATCAGCCCCAGCATTTT.

Only a few counts were recorded for this clonotype. CDR3 DNA: TGTGCCAGCAGCTGGTTACGGGACAGCTCCTACGAGCAGTACTTC. Encoded protein: CASSWLRDSSYEQYF. V usage is TRBV6-1 and J usage is TRBJ2-7; 7 nucleotides match TRBD1. Germline trimming cut 6 bases from V and 0 bases from J; bases unmatched to any gene: 8. Per the germline V gene, CDR1 is MNHNS and CDR2 is SASEGT. The CDR3 contains 15 residues.

The chain employs TRBV27 and TRBJ1-6, with a tentative D call TRBD1 (6 bases). Germline V gene data show CDR1 as MNHEY and CDR2 as SMNVEV (reference sequence). With 4 bases removed from V and 10 bases from J, the gap between germline ends came to 23 bases. The CDR3 length is 17 residues. The CDR3 sequence is CASSYGGGRVRGSPLHF. DNA of the CDR3: TGTGCCAGCAGTTATGGGGGGGGGCGCGTAAGGGGGTCACCCCTCCACTTT.

V and J are TRBV20-1 and TRBJ2-1, with TRBD2 identical over 7 bases. With V trimmed by 6 bases and J by 4 bases, 9 bases remained unmatched. Germline assignment: CDR1 DFQATT and CDR2 SNEGSKA (reference sequence). The CDR3 runs to 14 residues. The CDR3 region has the DNA TGCAGTGCAATCGGCGGGGGAGAATACAATGAGCAGTTCTTC. Its translation is CSAIGGGEYNEQFF.

This clonotype was observed a few times. This sequence joins TRBV12-3 or TRBV12-4 and TRBJ2-7; D is perhaps TRBD2 (6 bases). The V and J ends lost 5 bases and 2 bases respectively, with 16 bases between them. The CDR3 totals 15 residues. CDR3 sequence (DNA): TGTGCCAGCAGTACGCGGGACGGAGGCACCTACGAGCAGTACTTC. Its protein is CASSTRDGGTYEQYF.

This clonotype was observed a handful of times. This chain links TRBV7-9 with TRBJ1-4; a possible D gene is TRBD1 (5 bases). The CDR3 is made up of 15 amino acids. The V end was cut by 5 bases, the J end by 3 bases, with 13 bases between. Looked up from germline, CDR1 is SEHNR and CDR2 is FQNEAQ (reference sequence). The DNA of the CDR3 is TGTGCCAGCAGCGCACTTGACAGTTCTAATGAAAAACTGTTTTTT. Translated: CASSALDSSNEKLFF.

This clonotype was recorded only once. The CDR3 reads CATSSAGTGSNEQYF. In DNA form, the CDR3 reads TGTGCCACCAGCTCCGCTGGGACAGGGTCCAATGAGCAGTACTTC. The rearrangement joins TRBV15 to TRBJ2-5; the match to TRBD1 covers 9 bases. The CDR3 totals 15 residues. The germline V gene has CDR1 LNHNV and CDR2 YYDKDF (reference sequence). The V segment lost 5 bases and the J segment 11 bases; nucleotides outside the gene matches: 15.

This clonotype was counted a few times. The V call is TRBV7-9, the J call TRBJ2-3, with TRBD2 matching over 7 bases. CDR3 length: 15 amino acids. V lost 1 base, J lost 2 bases, and 3 bases stayed unmatched. The germline gives CDR1 SEHNR, CDR2 FQNEAQ (reference sequence). The CDR3 spells CASSLGAGVTDTQYF. The CDR3 DNA sequence: TGTGCCAGCAGCTTAGGGGCGGGGGTCACAGATACGCAGTATTTT.

This chain uses TRBV12-3 or TRBV12-4 with TRBJ2-1; D uncertain. This CDR3 is built from 13 residues. Trimming removed 4 bases from V and 10 bases from J, with 14 bases in between. CDR3 region: CASSWKAVGEQFF. CDR3 DNA: TGTGCCAGCAGTTGGAAGGCTGTCGGAGAGCAGTTCTTC.

V usage is TRBV20-1 and J usage is TRBJ2-1; 9 bases fit TRBD2. CDR3 length: 14 residues. In germline, CDR1 is DFQATT, CDR2 SNEGSKA (reference sequence). J was trimmed by 4 bases and V by 3 bases; bases with no gene match: 4. CDR3 nucleotide sequence: TGCAGTGCTAGGACTAGCGGAGTTTACAATGAGCAGTTCTTC. It codes for CSARTSGVYNEQFF.

This clonotype was detected only a few times. V is TRBV7-9 and J is TRBJ2-7; D might be TRBD1 (5 bases). Trimming took off 4 bases at V and 1 base at J, with 14 bases between the two ends. This CDR3 is built from 15 residues. CDR1 and CDR2 (germline): SEHNR, FQNEAQ (reference sequence). CDR3 in amino acids: CASSSDGAGSYEQYF. The CDR3 region has the DNA TGTGCCAGCAGCTCTGATGGGGCAGGTTCCTACGAGCAGTACTTC.

This clonotype was observed a few times. The V gene is TRBV20-1, the J gene TRBJ2-2; 9 nucleotides agree with TRBD2. Germline trimming cut 6 bases from V and 1 base from J; bases unmatched to any gene: 6. The CDR3 covers 15 residues. Germline V gene data show CDR1 as DFQATT and CDR2 as SNEGSKA (reference sequence). CDR3 region: CSAPLAGLNTGELFF. In nucleotides, the CDR3 is TGCAGTGCCCCGCTAGCGGGACTGAACACCGGGGAGCTGTTTTTT.

This clonotype appeared a few times. The genes are TRBV10-3 and TRBJ2-7; D is undetermined. CDR1 and CDR2 from the germline V gene are ENHRY and SYGVKD. V lost 2 bases to trimming and J lost 1 base, with 9 bases between them. The CDR3 sequence is 14 residues long. The CDR3 DNA sequence: TGTGCCATCAGTGAGACGCCGGTGTCCTACGAGCAGTACTTC. Translated, it gives CAISETPVSYEQYF.